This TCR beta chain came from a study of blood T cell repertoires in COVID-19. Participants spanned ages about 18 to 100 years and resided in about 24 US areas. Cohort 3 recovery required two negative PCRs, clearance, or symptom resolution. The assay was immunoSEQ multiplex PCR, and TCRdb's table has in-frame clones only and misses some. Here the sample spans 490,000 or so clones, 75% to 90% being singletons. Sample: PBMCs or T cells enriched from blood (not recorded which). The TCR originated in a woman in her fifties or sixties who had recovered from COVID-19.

CDR3 coding DNA: TGTGCCTGGAGTAGGGGACACGGGAACACCGGGGAGCTGTTTTTT. Its translation is CAWSRGHGNTGELFF. The chain is built from TRBV30 and TRBJ2-2, with D maybe TRBD1 (6 bases). The germline gives CDR1 GTSNPN, CDR2 SVGIG (reference sequence). V lost 2 bases and J lost 1, with 11 bases in between. CDR3 length equals 15 residues.